The 2 T cell receptor beta chains listed next were all sequenced from one sample in a study of T-cell memory formation after mild COVID-19. TCRdb processed the 5' RACE reads anew with MiXCR; each CDR3 protein has one entry. The top ten hold approximately 13% of the sample, which has roughly 450,000 distinct CDR3 sequences, roughly 18% seen once. Sequencing input: PBMCs or a T cell subset sorted from them (not recorded which). Receptors were obtained from an adult woman who had mild COVID-19 (a few samples of this study predate the infection). Cell type and time point are not known.

The CDR3: CSARGTGTASHEQFF. The CDR3 DNA sequence: TGCAGTGCTAGAGGGACCGGGACAGCGTCCCATGAGCAGTTCTTC. The chain uses TRBV20-1 and TRBJ2-1, with TRBD1 matching 7 bases. The CDR3 runs to 15 residues. The junction had 11 bases not matched to a gene; V was cut back by 1 base and J by 8 bases. In germline, CDR1 is DFQATT, CDR2 SNEGSKA (reference sequence).

The table lists this clonotype with a few counts. The genes are TRBV5-1 and TRBJ2-1, with 9 bases fitting TRBD1. CDR1 and CDR2 (germline): SGHRS, YFSETQ. The V gene end was trimmed by 4 bases and the J gene end by 1 base; junction bases not matched to a gene: 3. This CDR3 comprises 15 residues. DNA of the CDR3: TGCGCCAGCAGCAACGGACAGGGGTCCTACAATGAGCAGTTCTTC. It specifies CASSNGQGSYNEQFF.